Following are 16 T cell receptor beta chains from one sample sequenced in a study of cytomegalovirus exposure and HLA in healthy donors. It was with 60 Vbeta and 13 Jbeta primers that the PCR ran. Generated by immunoSEQ multiplex PCR, the TCRdb table keeps only in-frame clones and is missing some. The listing records 130,000 or so clones. What was sequenced was PBMCs. Receptors were obtained from a young woman in good health and CMV-seronegative.

The rearrangement joins TRBV11-3 to TRBJ2-5; TRBD2 agrees at 14 bases. With 8 bases clipped from V and 4 bases from J, the junction kept 0 bases outside the gene matches. This CDR3 has 13 amino acids. Germline CDR1 is SGHNT and CDR2 is YENEEA. This CDR3 is CASGTSGRETQYF. The CDR3 DNA is TGTGCCAGCGGGACTAGCGGGAGAGAGACCCAGTACTTC.

The chain recombines TRBV14 with TRBJ2-1; 7 bases map to TRBD2. Germline CDR1 and CDR2: SGHDN and FVKESK. V lost 4 bases and J lost 8; bases outside the gene matches: 14. This CDR3 spans 16 amino acids. CDR3 sequence (DNA): TGTGCCAGCAGCCCTAGAAGACTAGCCCTAGGCGATGAGCAGTTCTTC. This gives the protein CASSPRRLALGDEQFF. Full variable domain (remainder filled in from reference TRBV14 and TRBJ2-1): EAGVTQFPSHSVIEKGQTVTLRCDPISGHDNLYWYRRVMGKEIKFLLHFVKESKQDESGMPNNRFLAERTGGTYSTLKVQPAELEDSGVYFCASSPRRLALGDEQFFGPGTRLTVL.

The chain couples TRBV29-1 to TRBJ1-2; no definite D call. V gave up 4 bases and J gave up 4 bases, with 10 bases separating them. Germline V gives CDR1 SQVTM, CDR2 ANQGSEA. The CDR3 consists of 12 residues. The CDR3 is CSVAESFYGYTF. CDR3 nucleotide sequence: TGCAGCGTTGCGGAGAGTTTCTATGGCTACACCTTC.

The V and J genes are TRBV5-5 and TRBJ2-7, with TRBD1 matching over 8 bases. Germline CDR1 and CDR2: SGHKS and YYEKEE (reference sequence). J lost 2 bases, V lost 2 bases, and 6 bases had no gene match. The CDR3 covers 15 residues. CDR3 nucleotides: TGTGCCAGCAGCTTTCAGGGGGCAACCACCTACGAGCAGTACTTC. It specifies CASSFQGATTYEQYF.

The rearrangement links TRBV9 to TRBJ2-1; the D gene is possibly TRBD2 (6 bases). This CDR3 is 14 amino acids long. Trimming removed 4 bases at V and 4 bases at J, with 12 bases between. Germline V gene data show CDR1 as SGDLS and CDR2 as YYNGEE. The CDR3 reads CASSPMGGYNEQFF. CDR3 coding DNA: TGTGCCAGCAGCCCAATGGGGGGATACAATGAGCAGTTCTTC.

Here the CDR3 reads CASSDRDKAYNEQFF. The CDR3 DNA follows: TGTGCCAGCAGTGACCGGGACAAAGCCTACAATGAGCAGTTCTTC. The rearrangement joins TRBV2 to TRBJ2-1; D may be TRBD1 (6 bases). V was clipped by 3 bases and J by 2 bases, with 11 bases between them. This CDR3 contains 15 residues. Germline values: CDR1 SNHLY, CDR2 FYNNEI. Complete variable domain (other parts from reference TRBV2 and TRBJ2-1): EPEVTQTPSHQVTQMGQEVILRCVPISNHLYFYWYRQILGQKVEFLVSFYNNEISEKSEIFDDQFSVERPDGSNFTLKIRSTKLEDSAMYFCASSDRDKAYNEQFFGPGTRLTVL.

The chain employs TRBV5-6 and TRBJ2-7; TRBD1 matches 7 bases. The J segment lost 1 base and the V segment lost 2 bases, leaving 9 bases of the junction unmatched. Germline CDR1 and CDR2: SGHDT and YYEEEE. There are 16 residues in the CDR3. The CDR3: CASSFLGYRGSYEQYV. The CDR3 coding sequence is TGTGCCAGCAGCTTCCTTGGGTACAGGGGTTCCTACGAGCAGTACGTC.

The chain uses TRBV28 and TRBJ1-5; a possible D gene is TRBD1 (5 bases). The CDR3 consists of 13 residues. Germline V gene sequence: CDR1 MDHEN, CDR2 SYDVKM. Trimming cost V 7 bases and J 0 bases, with 7 bases left between them. The CDR3 loop reads CASIRGSNQPQHF. CDR3 DNA: TGTGCCAGCATTAGGGGTAGCAATCAGCCCCAGCATTTT.

The V gene is TRBV4-2, the J gene TRBJ2-1; 11 bases align to TRBD2. In germline, CDR1 is LGHNA, CDR2 YNFKEQ. The CDR3 totals 16 residues. The trim removed 2 bases at V and 5 bases at J, leaving 5 bases unmatched. CDR3 sequence (DNA): TGTGCCAGCAGCCAACCGACTAGCGGGGCGAACAATGAGCAGTTCTTC. This encodes CASSQPTSGANNEQFF.

The chain combines TRBV15 with TRBJ1-1, with D tentatively TRBD1 (6 bases). This CDR3 is built from 13 residues. V lost 7 bases and J lost 1, with 10 bases in between. Germline V CDR1 and CDR2: LNHNV, YYDKDF (reference sequence). The CDR3 loop reads CATTGQPNTEAFF. The CDR3 DNA reads TGTGCCACCACAGGACAGCCGAACACTGAAGCTTTCTTT.

The genes are TRBV7-3 and TRBJ2-3, with TRBD1 as a possible D gene (6 bases). V was cut by 0 bases and J by 3 bases, with 13 bases left in between. The CDR3 totals 16 residues. Germline lookup yields CDR1 SGHTA and CDR2 FQGTGA. CDR3 DNA sequence: TGTGCCAGCAGCTTAACGGGGACATCCCGGACAGATACGCAGTATTTT. Encoded protein: CASSLTGTSRTDTQYF.

The chain has TRBV9 and TRBJ2-3; 7 bases match TRBD2. V shed 3 bases, J shed 5 bases, and the junction held 6 bases outside the gene matches. CDR1 and CDR2 (germline): SGDLS, YYNGEE. CDR3 size: 14 residues. The CDR3 sequence is CASSAAGAGDTQYF. Here the CDR3 DNA reads TGTGCCAGCAGCGCCGCGGGAGCGGGAGATACGCAGTATTTT. Complete variable domain (other parts from reference TRBV9 and TRBJ2-3): DSGVTQTPKHLITATGQRVTLRCSPRSGDLSVYWYQQSLDQGLQFLIQYYNGEERAKGNILERFSAQQFPDLHSELNLSSLELGDSALYFCASSAAGAGDTQYFGPGTRLTVL.

This chain links TRBV5-6 with TRBJ2-3, with TRBD2 matching 8 bases. CDR3 size: 15 residues. V lost 2 bases to trimming and J lost 3 bases; unmatched junction nucleotides: 5. Germline assignment: CDR1 SGHDT and CDR2 YYEEEE. The CDR3: CASSFRSGSTDTQYF. CDR3 nucleotides: TGTGCCAGCAGCTTTAGGAGCGGGAGTACAGATACGCAGTATTTT.

The chain has TRBV11-3 and TRBJ2-1, with D unresolved. Germline V gene lookup returns CDR1 SGHNT and CDR2 YENEEA. V lost 5 bases and J lost 8, with 10 bases in between. The CDR3 is 12 amino acids. The CDR3 DNA follows: TGTGCCAGCAGCCTCTCCGGAGATGAGCAGTTCTTC. Its protein product is CASSLSGDEQFF.

The gene calls are TRBV5-1 and TRBJ2-1, with 8 nucleotides matching TRBD2. The CDR3 contains 17 residues. V shed 0 bases and J 7 bases; nucleotides not matched to a gene: 12. Germline-derived CDR1 and CDR2 are SGHRS and YFSETQ. CDR3 DNA sequence: TGCGCCAGCAGCTTGGGGGCCCAAGCGGGAGTTGGAAATGAGCAGTTCTTC. It encodes CASSLGAQAGVGNEQFF.

This chain uses TRBV15 with TRBJ1-2; possible D gene TRBD1, 5 bases. Trimming stripped 1 base from V and 4 bases from J, with 7 bases between. Germline V gene data show CDR1 as LNHNV and CDR2 as YYDKDF (reference sequence). The CDR3 runs to 13 residues. The chain's CDR3 is CATSRVGGYGYTF. The CDR3 DNA reads TGTGCCACCAGCAGAGTGGGGGGCTATGGCTACACCTTC.